The T cell receptor beta chain described here comes from a study of T cell responses to AZD1222 COVID-19 vaccine. Points from the study as a whole: Among spike-specific TCRs, nearly half reportedly target unmutated variant regions. Spike was spanned by vaccine-associated CD4 TCRs, which were dominant at 160-218 and 743-854.

Sequencing was performed with immunoSEQ multiplex PCR; in TCRdb, only in-frame clones are kept and a portion is missing. The sample lists roughly 170,000 clones, roughly nine tenths occurring once. On this clone: Its specificity is not known.

This TCR came from an adult in good health. Sequences were derived from peripheral blood, sampled on day 0 of AZD1222 vaccination.

This CDR3 reads CASSEAGGNTEAFF. CDR3 in DNA: TGCGCCAGCAGTGAGGCAGGGGGGAACACTGAAGCTTTCTTT. This chain links TRBV10-1 with TRBJ1-1; 7 nucleotides align to TRBD1. The CDR3 extends over 14 amino acids. In germline, CDR1 is WNHNN, CDR2 SYGVQD (reference sequence). The trim removed 2 bases at V and 1 base at J, leaving 1 base unmatched.